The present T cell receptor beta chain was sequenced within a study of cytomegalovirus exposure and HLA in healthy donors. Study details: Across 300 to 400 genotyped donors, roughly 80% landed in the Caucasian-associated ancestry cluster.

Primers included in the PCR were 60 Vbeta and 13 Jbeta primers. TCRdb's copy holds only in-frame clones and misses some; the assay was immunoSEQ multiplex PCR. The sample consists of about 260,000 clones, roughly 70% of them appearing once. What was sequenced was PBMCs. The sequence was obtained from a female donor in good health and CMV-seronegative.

In DNA, the CDR3 is TGTGCCAGCAGTTATACCCCCACAGCAAGCTACGAGCAGTACTTC. As protein: CASSYTPTASYEQYF. The chain has TRBV6-5 and TRBJ2-5; D is ambiguous. The J call may be mistaken, given a closer DNA end match to TRBJ2-7. Germline V lookup: CDR1 MNHEY, CDR2 SVGAGI. The CDR3 covers 15 residues.